The sequence of this T cell receptor (beta chain) was determined in a study of blood T cell repertoires in COVID-19. Study background: The United States, Italy and Spain were the sources of the acute and convalescent COVID-19 samples. From T cells, B-cell-depleted T cells, or PBMCs came the material, which was cDNA or gDNA.

Study processing details: How many nucleated cells were present was estimated from reference gene primer amplification. Method: immunoSEQ multiplex PCR; TCRdb's copy keeps in-frame clones and lacks some. The V and J calls and clone size are taken from that table; D and trimming were inferred from the DNA. The sample shows 21,000 or so clones, roughly 89% of them seen only once. The V end was cut by 4 bases, the J end by 5 bases, with 14 bases between. The germline V gene has CDR1 SGHTA and CDR2 FQGNSA. The CDR3 is 14 residues long. Input material: peripheral blood. This chain uses TRBV7-2 with TRBJ1-2; D is ambiguous. The TCR sequence derives from a man in his 70s with active COVID-19. For the CDR3, the DNA is TGTGCCAGCAGCTCCCGACAAGCTCTTTATGGCTACACCTTC. This codes for CASSSRQALYGYTF.